This paragraph covers one T cell receptor beta chain sequence. Per the authors' pipeline: Counts of nucleated cells, estimated from reference gene primer amplification, were obtained. Libraries were prepared by immunoSEQ multiplex PCR; TCRdb keeps only in-frame clonotypes and omits some of them. V and J calls and clone size come straight from that table; D and trimming were deduced from the DNA. This table has around 60,000 clones, around 90% appearing once. The data originate from a study of blood T cell repertoires in COVID-19. Study in general: Specimens from acute and convalescent COVID-19 originated in the United States, Italy and Spain.

Germline assignment: CDR1 GTSNPN and CDR2 SVGIG (reference sequence). CDR3 length: 14 amino acids. V lost 1 base to trimming and J lost 4 bases; unmatched junction nucleotides: 3. This rearrangement joins TRBV30 to TRBJ1-2, with 10 bases fitting TRBD1. The sequenced sample consisted of peripheral blood. This TCR came from a man in his sixties with active COVID-19. CDR3 residues: CAWSGDRGGYGYTF. The CDR3 region has the DNA TGTGCCTGGAGTGGGGACAGGGGAGGCTATGGCTACACCTTC. Combining the CDR3 with reference TRBV30 and TRBJ1-2 gives the whole variable domain SQTIHQWPATLVQPVGSPLSLECTVEGTSNPNLYWYRQAAGRGLQLLFYSVGIGQISSEVPQNLSASRPQDRQFILSSKKLLLSDSGFYLCAWSGDRGGYGYTFGSGTRLTVV.